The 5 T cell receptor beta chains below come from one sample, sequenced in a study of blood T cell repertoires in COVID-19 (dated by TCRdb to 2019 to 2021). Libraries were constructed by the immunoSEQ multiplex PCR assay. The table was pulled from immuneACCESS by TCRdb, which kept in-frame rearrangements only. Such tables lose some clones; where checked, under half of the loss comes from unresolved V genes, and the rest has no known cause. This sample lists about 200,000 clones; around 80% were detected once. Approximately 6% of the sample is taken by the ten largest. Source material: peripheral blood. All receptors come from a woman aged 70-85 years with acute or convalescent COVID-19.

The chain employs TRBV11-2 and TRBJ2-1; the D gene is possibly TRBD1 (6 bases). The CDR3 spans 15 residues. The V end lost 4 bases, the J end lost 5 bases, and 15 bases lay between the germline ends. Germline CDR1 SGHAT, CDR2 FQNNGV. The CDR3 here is CASSWGKTGNNEQFF. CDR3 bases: TGTGCCAGCAGCTGGGGGAAGACAGGCAACAATGAGCAGTTCTTC.

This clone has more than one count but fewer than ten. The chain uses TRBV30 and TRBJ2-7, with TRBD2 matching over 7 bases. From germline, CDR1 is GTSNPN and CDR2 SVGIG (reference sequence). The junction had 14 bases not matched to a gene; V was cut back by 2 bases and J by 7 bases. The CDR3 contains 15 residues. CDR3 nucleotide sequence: TGTGCCTGGAGTACCGGACTAGACCTCTCTTGGGAGCAGTACTTC. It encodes CAWSTGLDLSWEQYF. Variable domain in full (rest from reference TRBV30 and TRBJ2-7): SQTIHQWPATLVQPVGSPLSLECTVEGTSNPNLYWYRQAAGRGLQLLFYSVGIGQISSEVPQNLSASRPQDRQFILSSKKLLLSDSGFYLCAWSTGLDLSWEQYFGPGTRLTVT.

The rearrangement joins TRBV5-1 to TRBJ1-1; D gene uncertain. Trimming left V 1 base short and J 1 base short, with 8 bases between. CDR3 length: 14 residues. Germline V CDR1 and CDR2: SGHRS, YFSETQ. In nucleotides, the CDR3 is TGCGCCAGCAGCTTGTCGGCGGGGAACACTGAAGCTTTCTTT. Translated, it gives CASSLSAGNTEAFF.

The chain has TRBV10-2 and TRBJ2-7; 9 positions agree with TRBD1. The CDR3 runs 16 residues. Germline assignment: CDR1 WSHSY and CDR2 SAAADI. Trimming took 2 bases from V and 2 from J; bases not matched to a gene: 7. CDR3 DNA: TGCGCCAGCAGTGAGCCAGGACAGGGGCAAACCTACGAGCAGTACTTC. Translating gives CASSEPGQGQTYEQYF.

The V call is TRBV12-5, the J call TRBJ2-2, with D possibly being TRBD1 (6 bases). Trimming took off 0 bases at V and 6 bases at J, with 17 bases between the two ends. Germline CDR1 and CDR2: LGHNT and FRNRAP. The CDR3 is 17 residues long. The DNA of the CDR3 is TGTGCTAGTGGTTTGGTAGTAAAGCCGAGGGGGTCCGGGGAGCTGTTTTTT. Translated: CASGLVVKPRGSGELFF.